The rows below give T cell receptor beta chains drawn from one sample of a study of metastatic and nonmetastatic thyroid tumors. TCRdb re-clonotyped the PCR reads via MiXCR. Of some 20,000 clones listed, around 33% are singletons. What was sequenced was tumor tissue. The receptors were gathered from a female donor with papillary thyroid cancer or a benign thyroid nodule (not recorded which). Some clones in this sample may be carry-over from other donors' samples. The CDR3 runs from the conserved cysteine through the conserved F or W. The D gene is left open where the match is weak. Size values are once, few and many counts, or a class for expanded clones, and some rows have none.

clone_size: -; v_call: TRBV5-1; d_call: TRBD2; j_call: TRBJ2-1; cdr3_aa: CASSDLAGVGNEQFF; cdr3_nt: TGCGCCAGCAGCGACCTCGCGGGGGTCGGCAATGAGCAGTTCTTC
clone_size: once; v_call: TRBV19; d_call: -; j_call: TRBJ1-5; cdr3_aa: CASSTPQAVLNQPQHF; cdr3_nt: TGTGCCAGTAGTACGCCACAGGCGGTCCTTAATCAGCCCCAGCATTTT
clone_size: -; v_call: TRBV20-1; d_call: TRBD1; j_call: TRBJ1-6; cdr3_aa: CSARDLITGGNSPLHF; cdr3_nt: TGCAGTGCTAGAGATCTTATTACAGGGGGCAATTCACCCCTCCACTTT
clone_size: -; v_call: TRBV5-1; d_call: TRBD2; j_call: TRBJ2-3; cdr3_aa: CASSLGPSGTTDTQYF; cdr3_nt: TGCGCCAGCAGCTTGGGGCCTAGCGGGACAACAGATACGCAGTATTTT
clone_size: -; v_call: TRBV6-5; d_call: TRBD2; j_call: TRBJ2-1; cdr3_aa: CASSSPGGSLRNNEQFF; cdr3_nt: TGTGCCAGCAGTTCCCCGGGCGGGAGCTTAAGGAACAATGAGCAGTTCTTC
clone_size: -; v_call: TRBV27; d_call: -; j_call: TRBJ1-6; cdr3_aa: CASSLNPSGGANSPLHF; cdr3_nt: TGTGCCAGCAGTTTAAACCCGAGCGGGGGCGCGAATTCACCCCTCCACTTT
clone_size: -; v_call: TRBV20-1; d_call: -; j_call: TRBJ1-1; cdr3_aa: CSARDPRIGGAEAFF; cdr3_nt: TGCAGTGCTAGAGATCCCAGGATAGGTGGCGCTGAAGCTTTCTTT
clone_size: -; v_call: TRBV28; d_call: TRBD1; j_call: TRBJ1-2; cdr3_aa: CASSTGVSVYGYTF; cdr3_nt: TGTGCCAGCAGTACAGGGGTTTCGGTCTATGGCTACACCTTC
clone_size: -; v_call: TRBV20-1; d_call: -; j_call: TRBJ1-1; cdr3_aa: CSAPQSGFDTEAFF; cdr3_nt: TGCAGTGCCCCCCAGTCAGGTTTCGACACTGAAGCTTTCTTT
clone_size: -; v_call: TRBV11-2; d_call: -; j_call: TRBJ1-6; cdr3_aa: CASSRSRTNSPLHF; cdr3_nt: TGTGCCAGCAGCCGCTCCCGGACAAATTCACCCCTCCACTTT
clone_size: -; v_call: TRBV6-1; d_call: -; j_call: TRBJ2-7; cdr3_aa: CASSEIQGRGEQYF; cdr3_nt: TGTGCCAGCAGTGAAATTCAGGGAAGGGGGGAGCAGTACTTC
clone_size: -; v_call: TRBV15; d_call: TRBD2; j_call: TRBJ2-7; cdr3_aa: CATSSGKLAGAYEQYF; cdr3_nt: TGTGCCACCAGCAGCGGGAAACTAGCGGGAGCGTACGAGCAGTACTTC
clone_size: many; v_call: TRBV6-6; d_call: TRBD1; j_call: TRBJ1-5; cdr3_aa: CASSSGTGRHQPQHF; cdr3_nt: TGTGCCAGCAGTTCCGGGACAGGGCGGCATCAGCCCCAGCATTTT
clone_size: -; v_call: TRBV11-2; d_call: -; j_call: TRBJ2-7; cdr3_aa: CASSLVGSKAYEQYF; cdr3_nt: TGTGCCAGCAGCTTAGTCGGGAGTAAGGCCTACGAGCAGTACTTC
clone_size: few; v_call: TRBV5-1; d_call: -; j_call: TRBJ1-2; cdr3_aa: CASSLRQARGDYGYTF; cdr3_nt: TGCGCCAGCAGCTTAAGACAGGCCAGGGGTGACTATGGCTACACCTTC
clone_size: few; v_call: TRBV10-2; d_call: -; j_call: TRBJ1-6; cdr3_aa: CASSGQDSPLHF; cdr3_nt: TGCGCCAGCAGTGGACAGGACTCACCCCTCCACTTT
clone_size: -; v_call: TRBV6-1; d_call: -; j_call: TRBJ1-1; cdr3_aa: CASSEPPGRMNTEAFF; cdr3_nt: TGCGCCAGCAGTGAGCCCCCGGGACGGATGAACACTGAAGCTTTCTTT
clone_size: -; v_call: TRBV6-1; d_call: TRBD1; j_call: TRBJ1-5; cdr3_aa: CASSFRDSRNQPQHF; cdr3_nt: TGTGCCAGCAGTTTCAGGGACAGCCGCAATCAGCCCCAGCATTTT
clone_size: -; v_call: TRBV19; d_call: -; j_call: TRBJ1-2; cdr3_aa: CASSIVEGGYGYTF; cdr3_nt: TGTGCCAGTAGTATCGTGGAGGGTGGGTATGGCTACACCTTC
clone_size: -; v_call: TRBV6-4; d_call: -; j_call: TRBJ2-7; cdr3_aa: CASSDGGQTSYEQYF; cdr3_nt: TGTGCCAGCAGTGATGGCGGGCAGACCTCCTACGAGCAGTACTTC
clone_size: few; v_call: TRBV10-3; d_call: TRBD1; j_call: TRBJ1-2; cdr3_aa: CAISATGGHGYTF; cdr3_nt: TGTGCCATCAGTGCGACAGGGGGCCATGGCTACACCTTC
clone_size: few; v_call: TRBV6-2/TRBV6-3; d_call: -; j_call: TRBJ2-6; cdr3_aa: CASSQVVSGANVLTF; cdr3_nt: TGTGCCAGCAGCCAGGTAGTCTCTGGGGCCAACGTCCTGACTTTC
clone_size: -; v_call: TRBV5-1; d_call: -; j_call: TRBJ1-1; cdr3_aa: CASSLVQQNTEAFF; cdr3_nt: TGCGCCAGCAGCTTGGTTCAGCAGAACACTGAAGCTTTCTTT
clone_size: -; v_call: TRBV2; d_call: TRBD1; j_call: TRBJ1-6; cdr3_aa: CASRGQLDSPLHF; cdr3_nt: TGTGCCAGCAGGGGACAGTTGGATTCACCCCTCCACTTT
clone_size: -; v_call: TRBV11-2; d_call: TRBD2; j_call: TRBJ2-1; cdr3_aa: CASSYSGLAGITSQFF; cdr3_nt: TGTGCCAGCAGCTACTCGGGACTAGCGGGAATCACGTCGCAGTTCTTC
clone_size: -; v_call: TRBV20-1; d_call: TRBD2; j_call: TRBJ2-1; cdr3_aa: CSARDNSGPLSGEQFF; cdr3_nt: TGCAGTGCTAGAGATAATAGCGGGCCACTCTCAGGGGAGCAGTTCTTC
clone_size: few; v_call: TRBV6-4; d_call: TRBD2; j_call: TRBJ2-3; cdr3_aa: CASSESYAASGSLDTQYF; cdr3_nt: TGTGCCAGCAGTGAAAGTTACGCGGCTAGCGGGAGTTTAGATACGCAGTATTTT
clone_size: -; v_call: TRBV30; d_call: -; j_call: TRBJ2-2; cdr3_aa: CAWKGQMNTGELFF; cdr3_nt: TGTGCCTGGAAAGGACAGATGAACACCGGGGAGCTGTTTTTT
clone_size: -; v_call: TRBV28; d_call: -; j_call: TRBJ2-5; cdr3_aa: CASSALIGVQETQYF; cdr3_nt: TGTGCCAGCAGTGCCCTTATTGGTGTACAAGAGACCCAGTACTTC
clone_size: -; v_call: TRBV6-5; d_call: -; j_call: TRBJ1-6; cdr3_aa: CASSYGGSNSPLHF; cdr3_nt: TGTGCCAGCAGTTACGGGGGATCGAATTCACCCCTCCACTTT
clone_size: -; v_call: TRBV6-6; d_call: -; j_call: TRBJ1-5; cdr3_aa: CASSSSPWGASNQPQHF; cdr3_nt: TGTGCCAGCAGTTCCTCCCCTTGGGGCGCTAGCAATCAGCCCCAGCATTTT
clone_size: -; v_call: TRBV18; d_call: -; j_call: TRBJ2-3; cdr3_aa: CASSPRPSGLADTQYF; cdr3_nt: TGTGCCAGCTCACCACGTCCCTCGGGACTGGCAGATACGCAGTATTTT
clone_size: -; v_call: TRBV7-7; d_call: -; j_call: TRBJ2-1; cdr3_aa: CASSLLGQYNEQFF; cdr3_nt: TGTGCTAGCAGCTTGTTGGGCCAGTACAATGAGCAGTTCTTC
clone_size: -; v_call: TRBV5-1; d_call: -; j_call: TRBJ2-6; cdr3_aa: CASSLGYVGGANVLTF; cdr3_nt: TGCGCCAGCAGCTTGGGCTACGTGGGTGGGGCCAACGTCCTGACTTTC
clone_size: few; v_call: TRBV15; d_call: TRBD2; j_call: TRBJ2-3; cdr3_aa: CATGASGQDTQYF; cdr3_nt: TGTGCCACCGGAGCTAGCGGACAAGATACGCAGTATTTT
clone_size: few; v_call: TRBV7-3; d_call: -; j_call: TRBJ1-1; cdr3_aa: CASSLQGRETEAFF; cdr3_nt: TGTGCCAGCAGTCTCCAGGGGCGGGAAACTGAAGCTTTCTTT
clone_size: few; v_call: TRBV10-3; d_call: -; j_call: TRBJ2-7; cdr3_aa: CAIRDSSYEQYF; cdr3_nt: TGTGCCATCAGGGACAGCTCCTACGAGCAGTACTTC
clone_size: -; v_call: TRBV27; d_call: -; j_call: TRBJ2-6; cdr3_aa: CASATGISGANVLTF; cdr3_nt: TGTGCCAGCGCCACGGGGATCTCTGGGGCCAACGTCCTGACTTTC
clone_size: -; v_call: TRBV27; d_call: -; j_call: TRBJ1-1; cdr3_aa: CASRFQGSTEAFF; cdr3_nt: TGTGCCAGCAGATTTCAGGGTTCCACTGAAGCTTTCTTT
clone_size: few; v_call: TRBV2; d_call: TRBD1; j_call: TRBJ1-1; cdr3_aa: CATSGQRNTEAFF; cdr3_nt: TGTGCCACCTCGGGACAGAGGAACACTGAAGCTTTCTTT
clone_size: -; v_call: TRBV5-1; d_call: -; j_call: TRBJ1-5; cdr3_aa: CASSLEGQMWPQHF; cdr3_nt: TGCGCCAGCAGCTTGGAAGGACAGATGTGGCCCCAGCATTTT
clone_size: -; v_call: TRBV20-1; d_call: TRBD2; j_call: TRBJ2-1; cdr3_aa: CSAIFPSGGNEQFF; cdr3_nt: TGCAGTGCTATATTCCCTAGCGGGGGCAATGAGCAGTTCTTC
clone_size: few; v_call: TRBV27; d_call: TRBD1; j_call: TRBJ1-2; cdr3_aa: CASSAQGAGGYTF; cdr3_nt: TGTGCCAGCAGTGCACAGGGGGCGGGGGGCTACACCTTC
clone_size: few; v_call: TRBV6-2/TRBV6-3; d_call: TRBD2; j_call: TRBJ2-6; cdr3_aa: CASILAGGTGANVLTF; cdr3_nt: TGTGCCAGCATACTAGCGGGAGGAACTGGGGCCAACGTCCTGACTTTC
clone_size: -; v_call: TRBV13; d_call: TRBD2; j_call: TRBJ2-2; cdr3_aa: CAVGGSNTGELFF; cdr3_nt: TGTGCCGTAGGCGGGAGTAACACCGGGGAGCTGTTTTTT
clone_size: -; v_call: TRBV11-2; d_call: -; j_call: TRBJ1-1; cdr3_aa: CASSLGRNTEAFF; cdr3_nt: TGTGCCAGCAGCTTGGGGAGAAACACTGAAGCTTTCTTT
clone_size: -; v_call: TRBV20-1; d_call: TRBD1; j_call: TRBJ1-6; cdr3_aa: CSAGTGRVGSPLHF; cdr3_nt: TGCAGTGCTGGGACAGGGCGGGTTGGATCACCCCTCCACTTT
clone_size: -; v_call: TRBV9; d_call: -; j_call: TRBJ1-3; cdr3_aa: CASSAEGGSTIYF; cdr3_nt: TGTGCCAGCAGCGCGGAGGGAGGAAGCACCATATATTTT
clone_size: few; v_call: TRBV2; d_call: -; j_call: TRBJ1-5; cdr3_aa: CASSLGGNNQPQHF; cdr3_nt: TGTGCCAGCTCTTTAGGGGGAAACAATCAGCCCCAGCATTTT
clone_size: -; v_call: TRBV2; d_call: -; j_call: TRBJ1-3; cdr3_aa: CASRTSTEAIYF; cdr3_nt: TGTGCCAGCAGGACATCGACGGAGGCCATATATTTT
clone_size: few; v_call: TRBV12-3/TRBV12-4; d_call: TRBD2; j_call: TRBJ2-3; cdr3_aa: CASSLVAGGLGDTQYF; cdr3_nt: TGTGCCAGCAGTTTAGTAGCGGGAGGGCTAGGAGATACGCAGTATTTT
clone_size: few; v_call: TRBV12-5; d_call: TRBD1; j_call: TRBJ2-2; cdr3_aa: CASGRQGAGGELFF; cdr3_nt: TGTGCTAGTGGTCGACAGGGGGCGGGCGGGGAGCTGTTTTTT
clone_size: -; v_call: TRBV6-2/TRBV6-3; d_call: -; j_call: TRBJ1-3; cdr3_aa: CATSGAVSGNTIYF; cdr3_nt: TGTGCCACCTCGGGGGCCGTCTCTGGAAACACCATATATTTT
clone_size: -; v_call: TRBV6-1; d_call: -; j_call: TRBJ2-3; cdr3_aa: CASSERAAGRSTDTQYF; cdr3_nt: TGTGCCAGCAGTGAAAGGGCGGCGGGGCGGAGCACAGATACGCAGTATTTT
clone_size: -; v_call: TRBV20-1; d_call: -; j_call: TRBJ2-1; cdr3_aa: CSARPSQYNEQFF; cdr3_nt: TGCAGTGCTAGACCTAGCCAATACAATGAGCAGTTCTTC
clone_size: -; v_call: TRBV6-1; d_call: -; j_call: TRBJ1-1; cdr3_aa: CASIPAGEVEAFF; cdr3_nt: TGTGCCAGCATTCCCGCAGGGGAGGTTGAAGCTTTCTTT
clone_size: -; v_call: TRBV7-9; d_call: -; j_call: TRBJ2-3; cdr3_aa: CASSRTGSTDTQYF; cdr3_nt: TGTGCCAGCAGCCGGACGGGCAGCACAGATACGCAGTATTTT
clone_size: -; v_call: TRBV3-1; d_call: -; j_call: TRBJ1-1; cdr3_aa: CASSQELGRATEAFF; cdr3_nt: TGTGCCAGCAGCCAAGAGTTGGGGCGGGCCACTGAAGCTTTCTTT
clone_size: -; v_call: TRBV11-1; d_call: TRBD2; j_call: TRBJ2-2; cdr3_aa: CASSLEFLAANTGELFF; cdr3_nt: TGTGCCAGCAGCTTAGAGTTTCTAGCGGCGAACACCGGGGAGCTGTTTTTT
clone_size: -; v_call: TRBV7-8; d_call: TRBD1; j_call: TRBJ1-1; cdr3_aa: CASSPGQGGITEAFF; cdr3_nt: TGTGCCAGCAGCCCGGGACAGGGAGGCATCACTGAAGCTTTCTTT